Listed here are 24 T cell receptor beta chains from one sample, sequenced in a study of beta chain features in type 1 diabetes (dated 2018 in TCRdb). The library was prepared using the immunoSEQ multiplex PCR assay. The entire isolated RNA was reverse transcribed using the High Capacity cDNA Reverse Transcription Kit, and thus expressed TCRB transcripts were sequenced. TCRdb holds this immuneACCESS table with in-frame rearrangements only. Some clones are missing; in checked studies, unresolved V genes explain under half, and the rest has no known cause. The sample table holds hundreds of thousands of clones, of which roughly 14% were seen once. The ten largest clones add up to roughly 0.036% of the sample. Sequencing was performed on naive CD4+ T cells from blood. Reading the label with the study, this specimen's cell subset or site is: true naive CD4+ T cells. These receptors all stem from a man aged 25-40 years in good health.

This clone was detected only a few times. V usage is TRBV5-1 and J usage is TRBJ2-1; no reliable D call. CDR1 is SGHRS, CDR2 YFSETQ, per germline. V lost 2 bases and J lost 5, with 8 bases in between. The CDR3 covers 13 residues. The CDR3 DNA sequence: TGCGCCAGCAGCTTCTCCGGAAACAATGAGCAGTTCTTC. Translation: CASSFSGNNEQFF. Supplemented by reference TRBV5-1 and TRBJ2-1, the full variable domain reads KAGVTQTPRYLIKTRGQQVTLSCSPISGHRSVSWYQQTPGQGLQFLFEYFSETQRNKGNFPGRFSGRQFSNSRSEMNVSTLELGDSALYLCASSFSGNNEQFFGPGTRLTVL.

This chain connects TRBV7-9 to TRBJ2-2; D is undetermined. V was pared by 3 bases and J by 1 base, with 6 bases between. The CDR3 has 14 amino acids. The germline CDR1 and CDR2 sequences are SEHNR and FQNEAQ (reference sequence). This CDR3 reads CASSLVKNTGELFF. The CDR3 DNA reads as TGTGCCAGCAGCTTGGTTAAGAACACCGGGGAGCTGTTTTTT.

The chain has TRBV5-1 and TRBJ2-5, with 10 nucleotides matching TRBD1. Unmatched junction bases numbered 5, after V lost 3 bases and J lost 3 bases. CDR1 and CDR2 (germline): SGHRS, YFSETQ. This CDR3 comprises 15 residues. The CDR3 sequence: CASSSTGTGEETQYF. In DNA, the CDR3 is TGCGCCAGCAGCTCCACCGGGACAGGGGAAGAGACCCAGTACTTC.

This clone has a handful of counts. The V and J genes are TRBV7-6 and TRBJ2-5, with 7 bases fitting TRBD1. J gave up 4 bases and V 4 bases, and 9 bases lay outside the gene matches. Germline CDR1 and CDR2: SGHVS and FNYEAQ. The CDR3 runs to 15 residues. CDR3 DNA sequence: TGTGCCAGCAGCTCTAAGACAGGGTTCGTAGAGACCCAGTACTTC. It encodes CASSSKTGFVETQYF.

About this clone: This sample includes further DNA sequences coding for the same CDR3. This chain's CDR3 is CAWRRGQETQYF. Here the CDR3 DNA reads TGTGCCTGGAGGAGAGGCCAAGAGACCCAGTACTTC. The V and J genes are TRBV30 and TRBJ2-5; D gene ambiguous. CDR1 is GTSNPN, CDR2 SVGIG, per germline (reference sequence). The CDR3 has 12 amino acids. V was cut by 3 bases and J by 1 base, with 6 bases left in between.

This clone was detected only a few times. CDR3 sequence: CASSSPATGNIQYF. The CDR3 DNA reads TGTGCCAGCAGCTCCCCCGCGACAGGGAACATTCAGTACTTC. The V call is TRBV7-6, the J call TRBJ2-4, with 7 bases identical to TRBD1. This CDR3 has 14 residues. V was clipped by 4 bases and J by 7 bases; unmatched bases: 7. Germline V CDR1 and CDR2: SGHVS, FNYEAQ.

This chain connects TRBV27 to TRBJ2-7, with 10 bases lining up with TRBD2. V shed 4 bases, J shed 2 bases, and the junction held 8 bases outside the gene matches. CDR1 is MNHEY and CDR2 is SMNVEV in the germline V gene (reference sequence). The CDR3 consists of 16 residues. CDR3 sequence (DNA): TGTGCCAGCAGTTCACTCAGAGCGGGGGGGCCCTACGAGCAGTACTTC. Its protein product is CASSSLRAGGPYEQYF.

The V gene is TRBV28, the J gene TRBJ2-7; no clear D. Trimming pared 5 bases from V and 7 bases from J, leaving 9 bases between. Per germline, CDR1 MDHEN and CDR2 SYDVKM. The CDR3 has 11 residues. For the CDR3, the DNA is TGTGCCAGCAGTACCACCGGGGAGCAGTACTTC. This encodes CASSTTGEQYF.

The J gene is TRBJ1-2, the V gene TRBV30, with no clear D. Per germline, CDR1 GTSNPN and CDR2 SVGIG (reference sequence). The CDR3 totals 13 residues. The ends were cut back, 1 base at V and 7 bases at J, with 13 bases in the middle. In DNA, the CDR3 is TGTGCCTGGAGTGGACGGAGAGCGGGTGGCTACACCTTC. It encodes CAWSGRRAGGYTF.

This clone was observed a handful of times. The V and J genes are TRBV20-1 and TRBJ2-3, with D perhaps assigned TRBD1 or TRBD2 (5 bases each). Trimming pared 5 bases from V and 7 bases from J, leaving 7 bases between. The CDR3 sequence is 10 residues long. Germline CDR1 is DFQATT and CDR2 is SNEGSKA (reference sequence). CDR3 coding DNA: TGCAGTGCTGGGGGTAATACGCAGTATTTT. Protein sequence: CSAGGNTQYF.

This clone was counted a few times. V gene TRBV4-3 combines with J gene TRBJ2-1; maybe TRBD2 (6 bases). V lost 0 bases to trimming and J lost 0 bases, with 12 bases between them. The CDR3 is 17 residues long. Germline CDR1 reads LGHNA; CDR2 reads YSLEER. Here the CDR3 reads CASSQDRGGSSYNEQFF. CDR3 nucleotides: TGCGCCAGCAGCCAAGATCGAGGAGGGAGCTCCTACAATGAGCAGTTCTTC.

This clone has a handful of counts. The V and J genes are TRBV7-2 and TRBJ1-4; 7 nucleotides match TRBD1. Germline values: CDR1 SGHTA, CDR2 FQGNSA. The CDR3 covers 13 residues. V lost 5 bases to trimming and J lost 6 bases; unmatched junction nucleotides: 3. The CDR3 is CASSLDRDEKLFF. DNA of the CDR3: TGTGCCAGCAGCCTCGACAGGGATGAAAAACTGTTTTTT.

The chain links TRBV7-2 to TRBJ2-1; D not resolved. The V and J ends lost 2 bases and 5 bases respectively, with 7 bases between them. The CDR3 runs 13 residues. Germline assignment: CDR1 SGHTA and CDR2 FQGNSA. Here the CDR3 DNA reads TGTGCCAGCAGCTTAATCCAGAACAATGAGCAGTTCTTC. It specifies CASSLIQNNEQFF.

This chain connects TRBV9 to TRBJ2-6; no definite D call. Germline CDR1 is SGDLS and CDR2 is YYNGEE. V was shortened by 4 bases and J by 0 bases, with 14 bases between the two germline ends. The CDR3 covers 17 residues. CDR3 nucleotide sequence: TGTGCCAGCAGCCCCTGGGATGGGGACTCTGGGGCCAACGTCCTGACTTTC. It yields the protein CASSPWDGDSGANVLTF.

This clone was seen more than once but under ten times. The genes are TRBV18 and TRBJ1-4; weak D call: TRBD1 (5 bases). Per germline, CDR1 KGHSH and CDR2 LQKENI. The CDR3 contains 15 residues. Trimming cost V 4 bases and J 2 bases, with 11 bases left between them. The CDR3 nucleotides are TGTGCCAGCTCACGACCGACAGAGACTAATGAAAAACTGTTTTTT. Protein product: CASSRPTETNEKLFF.

This clone came up a few times. The V and J genes are TRBV7-6 and TRBJ1-2; TRBD1 aligns across 7 bases. J gave up 6 bases and V 2 bases, and 12 bases lay outside the gene matches. This CDR3 contains 16 residues. CDR1 SGHVS and CDR2 FNYEAQ come from the germline V gene. CDR3 protein: CASSLPNPGTADGYTF. Written as DNA, the CDR3 is TGTGCCAGCAGCTTACCGAATCCCGGGACAGCGGATGGCTACACCTTC.

This clone was detected only a few times. The rearrangement uses TRBV29-1 and TRBJ1-1; possible D gene TRBD1, 5 bases. CDR1 and CDR2 (germline): SQVTM, ANQGSEA. The CDR3 sequence is 13 residues long. Trimming removed 3 bases at V and 1 base at J, with 9 bases between. The CDR3: CSVDQQGNTEAFF. In DNA form, the CDR3 reads TGCAGCGTTGATCAGCAGGGGAACACTGAAGCTTTCTTT.

The gene calls are TRBV6-6 and TRBJ2-5; TRBD1 matches at 8 bases. V lost 2 bases to trimming and J lost 5 bases; unmatched junction nucleotides: 4. The length of the CDR3 is 14 residues. Germline CDR1 and CDR2: MNHNY and SVGAGI (reference sequence). This chain's CDR3 is CASSYVRGRETQYF. DNA of the CDR3: TGTGCCAGCAGTTACGTCAGGGGGCGGGAGACCCAGTACTTC.

In this sample, this clone turned up a few times. The chain has TRBV19 and TRBJ1-3; D ambiguous. Germline CDR1 is LNHDA and CDR2 is SQIVND (reference sequence). This CDR3 has 11 residues. Trimming pared 10 bases from V and 1 base from J, leaving 5 bases between. CDR3 region: CATASGNTIYF. The CDR3 DNA reads as TGTGCCACAGCGTCTGGAAACACCATATATTTT.

This clone was counted between two and nine times. The rearrangement joins TRBV4-2 to TRBJ2-5; D is ambiguous. Trimming removed 1 base from V and 1 base from J, with 10 bases in between. This CDR3 has 15 residues. In germline, CDR1 is LGHNA, CDR2 YNFKEQ. The CDR3 reads CASSQGVRGQETQYF. As DNA, the CDR3 is TGTGCCAGCAGCCAAGGGGTCCGTGGCCAAGAGACCCAGTACTTC.

This clone was counted a few times. The chain uses TRBV9 and TRBJ1-1; D remains ambiguous. Germline V lookup: CDR1 SGDLS, CDR2 YYNGEE. The CDR3 totals 14 residues. V was cut by 2 bases and J by 6 bases, with 14 bases left in between. CDR3 amino acids: CASSVSAQVAEAFF. As DNA, the CDR3 is TGTGCCAGCAGCGTGTCCGCCCAGGTGGCTGAAGCTTTCTTT.

This clone was detected a few times. The rearrangement uses TRBV4-3 and TRBJ1-4, with no clear D. V was pared by 2 bases and J by 12 bases, with 13 bases between. Germline V gives CDR1 LGHNA, CDR2 YSLEER. The CDR3 has 13 amino acids. CDR3 DNA sequence: TGCGCCAGCAGCCAACTAAAGTCCCCAGAACTGTTTTTT. Translated, it gives CASSQLKSPELFF.

This chain joins TRBV7-8 and TRBJ1-2, with a weak D call TRBD1 (5 bases). Looked up from germline, CDR1 is SGHVS and CDR2 is FQNEAQ. Trimming removed 2 bases from V and 5 bases from J, with 12 bases in between. The CDR3 contains 14 residues. The CDR3 is CASSLQAGEYGYTF. Here the CDR3 DNA reads TGTGCCAGCAGCTTACAGGCGGGGGAGTATGGCTACACCTTC. Drawing the rest from reference TRBV7-8 and TRBJ1-2, the complete variable domain is GAGVSQSPRYKVAKRGQDVALRCDPISGHVSLFWYQQALGQGPEFLTYFQNEAQLDKSGLPSDRFFAERPEGSVSTLKIQRTQQEDSAVYLCASSLQAGEYGYTFGSGTRLTVV.

This clone has only a few counts. The rearrangement uses TRBV29-1 and TRBJ1-4; 7 nucleotides agree with TRBD1. The CDR3 extends over 15 amino acids. Trimming at V came to 1 base and at J to 7 bases, leaving 9 bases not matched to a gene. Germline CDR1 is SQVTM and CDR2 is ANQGSEA. The CDR3 loop is CSVEGRGTESEKLFF. The CDR3 DNA is TGCAGCGTTGAAGGAAGGGGGACAGAGAGTGAAAAACTGTTTTTT. The full variable domain, rest sourced from reference TRBV29-1 and TRBJ1-4, is SAVISQKPSRDICQRGTSLTIQCQVDSQVTMMFWYRQQPGQSLTLIATANQGSEATYESGFVIDKFPISRPNLTFSTLTVSNMSPEDSSIYLCSVEGRGTESEKLFFGSGTQLSVL.